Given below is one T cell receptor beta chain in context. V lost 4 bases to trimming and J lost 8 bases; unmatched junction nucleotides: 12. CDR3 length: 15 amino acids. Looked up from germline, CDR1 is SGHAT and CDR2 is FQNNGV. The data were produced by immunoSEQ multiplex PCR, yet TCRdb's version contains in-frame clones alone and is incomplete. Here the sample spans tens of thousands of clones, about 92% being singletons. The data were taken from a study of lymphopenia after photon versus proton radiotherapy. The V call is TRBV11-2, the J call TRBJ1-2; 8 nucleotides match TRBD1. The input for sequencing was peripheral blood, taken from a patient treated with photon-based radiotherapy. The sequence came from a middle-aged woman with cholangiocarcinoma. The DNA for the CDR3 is TGTGCCAGCAGCTATGGGACAGGTCATGCTGGGGGCTACACCTTC. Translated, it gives CASSYGTGHAGGYTF.